Listed below are T cell receptor beta chains from one sample, sequenced in a study of T cell changes during pregnancy in multiple sclerosis. Data came from immunoSEQ multiplex PCR; TCRdb stores just in-frame clones and leaves some out. The sample yields approximately 40,000 clones, about 91% seen once. The specimen was CD8+ T cells from peripheral blood mononuclear cells, collected after pregnancy. The receptors were sampled from a female donor with multiple sclerosis, enrolled in a pregnancy study. Each CDR3 is given with its conserved first and last residue. A D gene is named only where the DNA matches it firmly. For some rows the clone size is stated as once, few or many, or as a class when expanded; others skip it.

v_call,j_call,d_call,clone_size,cdr3_aa,cdr3_nt
TRBV28,TRBJ1-4,.,.,CASSPRTGNEKLFF,TGTGCCAGCAGCCCCCGGACTGGGAATGAAAAACTGTTTTTT
TRBV10-3,TRBJ2-1,TRBD2,.,CAISELIAGGYNEQFF,TGTGCCATCAGTGAGTTGATAGCGGGGGGATACAATGAGCAGTTCTTC
TRBV30,TRBJ1-1,TRBD1,.,CAWSVRPWTGNTEAFF,TGTGCCTGGAGTGTACGTCCGTGGACAGGTAACACTGAAGCTTTCTTT
TRBV7-8,TRBJ1-3,.,.,CASSLAPGNTIYF,TGTGCCAGCAGCTTAGCCCCGGGAAACACCATATATTTT
TRBV6-1,TRBJ2-1,.,.,CASSEKQEGGNEQFF,TGTGCCAGCAGTGAAAAGCAGGAGGGGGGGAATGAGCAGTTCTTC
TRBV7-9,TRBJ1-1,TRBD1,.,CASSSRDREAFF,TGTGCCAGCAGCTCCCGGGACAGGGAAGCTTTCTTT
TRBV6-5,TRBJ2-7,TRBD1,.,CASSPGQTYEQYF,TGTGCCAGCAGTCCGGGACAGACATACGAGCAGTACTTC
TRBV19,TRBJ1-1,.,.,CASPHPRAEAFF,TGTGCCAGCCCTCACCCCCGGGCTGAAGCTTTCTTT
TRBV9,TRBJ2-3,TRBD2,.,CASSLRAGVDTQYF,TGTGCCAGCAGCCTAAGAGCGGGAGTGGATACGCAGTATTTT
TRBV6-1,TRBJ2-7,TRBD2,.,CASSGGTSAPYEQYF,TGTGCCAGCAGTGGCGGGACTAGCGCTCCCTACGAGCAGTACTTC
TRBV27,TRBJ2-1,.,.,CASSLSRRGSYNEQFF,TGTGCCAGCAGTTTATCGCGGAGGGGTTCCTACAATGAGCAGTTCTTC
TRBV5-1,TRBJ2-1,TRBD2,.,CASSKEAGGQAEQFF,TGCGCCAGCAGCAAAGAGGCGGGGGGGCAAGCTGAGCAGTTCTTC
TRBV27,TRBJ1-1,.,.,CASSSHTGGEAFF,TGTGCCAGCAGTTCTCACACGGGAGGGGAAGCTTTCTTT
TRBV2,TRBJ2-7,.,.,CASTLYQGTEQYF,TGTGCCAGCACCCTCTATCAGGGGACCGAGCAGTACTTC
TRBV9,TRBJ1-1,.,.,CASGRGDSLGTEAFF,TGTGCCAGCGGGAGAGGGGACTCCCTTGGCACTGAAGCTTTCTTT
TRBV5-6,TRBJ1-1,.,.,CASSLAGAHTEAFF,TGTGCCAGCAGCTTGGCAGGGGCCCACACTGAAGCTTTCTTT
TRBV27,TRBJ2-2,TRBD2,.,CASRPTSGGLGTGELFF,TGTGCCAGCAGACCGACTAGCGGGGGCCTGGGCACCGGGGAGCTGTTTTTT
TRBV6-6,TRBJ2-7,.,.,CASSYSGQGYEQYF,TGTGCCAGCAGTTACTCCGGGCAGGGCTACGAGCAGTACTTC
TRBV15,TRBJ1-2,TRBD1,.,CATSPTVSGGEGDGYTF,TGTGCCACCAGCCCGACCGTTTCAGGGGGCGAGGGGGATGGCTACACCTTC
TRBV29-1,TRBJ1-5,.,.,CSVVLPGINQPQHF,TGCAGCGTTGTTCTGCCGGGGATCAATCAGCCCCAGCATTTT
TRBV6-5,TRBJ2-7,TRBD1,once,CASSSQDRGRSYEQYF,TGTGCCAGCAGTTCACAGGACAGGGGGCGCTCCTACGAGCAGTACTTC
TRBV19,TRBJ2-5,.,once,CASATTGQETQYF,TGTGCCAGTGCCACGACAGGCCAAGAGACCCAGTACTTC
TRBV5-1,TRBJ1-2,.,.,CASNRDPRGVYGYTF,TGCGCCAGCAACCGGGACCCCCGGGGGGTCTATGGCTACACCTTC
TRBV5-1,TRBJ1-1,TRBD1,.,CASSTGQGAPNTEAFF,TGCGCCAGCAGCACTGGACAGGGCGCTCCAAACACTGAAGCTTTCTTT
TRBV4-1,TRBJ2-3,TRBD2,.,CASSQATGGRYTDTQYF,TGCGCCAGCAGCCAAGCCACGGGGGGGCGTTACACAGATACGCAGTATTTT
TRBV11-2,TRBJ2-7,TRBD1,.,CASKQGGYEQYF,TGTGCCAGCAAACAGGGGGGATACGAGCAGTACTTC
TRBV27,TRBJ2-7,TRBD1,.,CASNAGGQGFHEQYF,TGTGCCAGCAACGCCGGGGGACAGGGATTCCACGAGCAGTACTTC
TRBV4-1,TRBJ2-7,TRBD1,.,CASSQGADRGPYF,TGCGCCAGCAGCCAAGGGGCCGACAGGGGACCATACTTC
TRBV9,TRBJ1-1,.,.,CASSVAVLNTEAFF,TGTGCCAGCAGCGTAGCAGTGCTTAACACTGAAGCTTTCTTT
TRBV27,TRBJ2-7,.,.,CASSPGLQSYEQYF,TGTGCCAGCAGTCCCGGACTTCAGTCCTACGAGCAGTACTTC
TRBV29-1,TRBJ2-1,TRBD2,.,CSVEDPGSGTSYNEQFF,TGCAGCGTTGAAGACCCCGGTAGCGGGACTTCCTACAATGAGCAGTTCTTC
TRBV9,TRBJ2-1,TRBD2,.,CASSGSGGPHNEQFF,TGTGCCAGCAGTGGTAGCGGGGGGCCGCACAATGAGCAGTTCTTC
TRBV25-1,TRBJ2-2,.,.,CASSSGTSIYEVTGELFF,TGTGCCAGCAGCTCCGGGACATCAATTTATGAGGTCACCGGGGAGCTGTTTTTT
TRBV15,TRBJ1-3,TRBD1,once,CATSRDRGLGNTIYF,TGTGCCACCAGCCGGGACAGGGGGCTTGGAAACACCATATATTTT
TRBV7-8,TRBJ2-2,.,.,CASSSQRHPNTGELFF,TGTGCCAGCAGCTCCCAACGACACCCGAACACCGGGGAGCTGTTTTTT
TRBV4-1,TRBJ1-6,TRBD1,.,CASSQPGTVNNSPLHF,TGCGCCAGCAGCCAGCCCGGGACAGTTAATAATTCACCCCTCCACTTT
TRBV27,TRBJ1-5,TRBD1,.,CASSPFRDRERQPQHF,TGTGCCAGCAGTCCCTTCCGGGACAGGGAACGTCAGCCCCAGCATTTT